Listed here are 14 T cell receptor beta chains from one sample, sequenced in a study of T-cell reconstitution after alpha-beta-depleted transplantation in children. The TCRbeta library was prepared with unique molecular identifiers. TCRdb reanalysed the PCR reads using MiXCR and keeps one entry per CDR3 protein. The sample yields approximately 650,000 distinct CDR3 sequences, around 14% seen once. This specimen was PBMCs, taken before TCRalphabeta/CD19-depleted stem cell transplant. The receptors originated from a girl under 10 years old with congenital amegakaryocytic thrombocytopenia, due to receive a stem cell transplant.

This clonotype was observed a handful of times. The rearrangement joins TRBV5-1 to TRBJ2-1, with D uncertain. CDR3 size: 17 residues. Looked up from germline, CDR1 is SGHRS and CDR2 is YFSETQ. Trimming cost V 1 base and J 8 bases, with 22 bases left between them. This CDR3 reads CASSLYTPGSSGDEQFF. In DNA form, the CDR3 reads TGCGCCAGCAGCTTGTATACCCCGGGCTCCTCGGGCGATGAGCAGTTCTTC.

This clonotype was observed a handful of times. J is TRBJ1-5 and V is TRBV7-3; D not resolved. V lost 5 bases and J lost 5, with 10 bases in between. In germline, CDR1 is SGHTA, CDR2 FQGTGA. The length of the CDR3 is 13 residues. CDR3 residues: CASSPDGDQPQHF. The DNA for the CDR3 is TGTGCCAGCAGCCCAGACGGGGATCAGCCCCAGCATTTT. The entire variable domain, with the rest obtained from reference TRBV7-3 and TRBJ1-5, is as follows: GAGVSQTPSNKVTEKGKYVELRCDPISGHTALYWYRQSLGQGPEFLIYFQGTGAADDSGLPNDRFFAVRPEGSVSTLKIQRTERGDSAVYLCASSPDGDQPQHFGDGTRLSIL.

This clonotype has more than one count but fewer than ten. The V gene is TRBV28, the J gene TRBJ2-3; no reliable D call. Trimming stripped 1 base from V and 0 bases from J, with 17 bases between. CDR3 length: 18 amino acids. From germline, CDR1 is MDHEN and CDR2 SYDVKM. CDR3 in amino acids: CASSLSEALGGSTDTQYF. The CDR3, as DNA: TGTGCCAGCAGTTTATCCGAAGCTTTAGGCGGAAGCACAGATACGCAGTATTTT.

This clonotype was recorded once. The CDR3 loop reads CASSFGQRINQPQHF. CDR3 in DNA: TGTGCCAGCAGCTTCGGACAGAGGATAAATCAGCCCCAGCATTTT. This chain joins TRBV7-9 and TRBJ1-5; TRBD1 might be the D (6 bases). CDR1 and CDR2 from the germline V gene are SEHNR and FQNEAQ (reference sequence). The V and J ends lost 3 bases and 4 bases respectively, with 13 bases between them. The CDR3 loop spans 15 amino acids.

In this sample, this clonotype turned up many times. The J gene is TRBJ2-5, the V gene TRBV12-3 or TRBV12-4; 10 nucleotides agree with TRBD2. CDR3 length: 16 amino acids. The ends lost 0 bases at V and 7 bases at J; junction bases unmatched: 8. This chain's CDR3 is CASSLASLAGAVTQYF. The DNA for the CDR3 is TGTGCCAGCAGTTTAGCGTCCCTAGCGGGAGCTGTGACCCAGTACTTC.

CDR3 sequence reads: CASSLETLVHEQFF. Written as DNA, the CDR3 is TGTGCCAGCAGCTTAGAGACACTAGTCCATGAGCAGTTCTTC. This chain links TRBV7-9 with TRBJ2-1, with D perhaps matching TRBD2 (5 bases). The CDR3 has 14 amino acids. Germline V gene sequence: CDR1 SEHNR, CDR2 FQNEAQ (reference sequence). Trimming removed 1 base at V and 8 bases at J, with 12 bases between.

This clonotype was observed at least ten times. This chain's CDR3 is CASSYSSQLNQPQHF. CDR3 nucleotide sequence: TGTGCCAGCAGTTACTCGTCTCAGTTAAATCAGCCCCAGCATTTT. The chain couples TRBV6-5 to TRBJ1-5; D ambiguous. The V gene lost 0 bases and the J gene lost 4 bases, with 10 bases spanning the gap. This CDR3 comprises 15 residues. CDR1 MNHEY and CDR2 SVGAGI come from the germline V gene.

This clonotype has more than one count but fewer than ten. The chain links TRBV5-6 to TRBJ2-1, with a tentative D call TRBD1 (6 bases). The CDR3 length is 14 residues. Between the trimmed V and J ends, which lost 7 bases and 5 bases, there was a span of 16 bases. Per germline, CDR1 SGHDT and CDR2 YYEEEE. For the CDR3, the DNA is TGTGCCAGCCAGCTTAGGTACAGGGACAATGAGCAGTTCTTC. Amino acid sequence: CASQLRYRDNEQFF.

This clonotype has only a few counts. This chain joins TRBV24-1 and TRBJ2-1; 14 bases match TRBD2. The CDR3 length is 19 residues. The V and J ends lost 9 bases and 4 bases, in that order; junction bases with no gene match: 16. Per the germline V gene, CDR1 is KGHDR and CDR2 is SFDVKD. CDR3 sequence (DNA): TGTGCCACCCCCACGAAGCTGGGAGGACTAGCGGGAGGTTACAATGAGCAGTTCTTC. The encoded protein is CATPTKLGGLAGGYNEQFF.

The chain couples TRBV6-2 or TRBV6-3 to TRBJ2-7; perhaps D is TRBD1 or TRBD2 (5 bases each). Germline CDR1 is MNHEY and CDR2 is SVGEGT. Between the trimmed V and J ends, which lost 6 bases and 7 bases, there was a span of 22 bases. The CDR3 runs to 15 residues. Written as DNA, the CDR3 is TGTGCCAGCAGCCGCCCCCTAACTAGGGGAGCAGAGCAGTACTTC. Translation: CASSRPLTRGAEQYF.

This clonotype was observed many times. The rearrangement uses TRBV7-7 and TRBJ2-2, with a tentative D call TRBD1 (6 bases). The CDR3 has 15 amino acids. V gave up 5 bases and J gave up 0 bases, with 10 bases separating them. CDR1 and CDR2 from the germline V gene are SSHAT and FNYEAQ (reference sequence). CDR3 sequence: CASSPDRANTGELFF. The CDR3 bases are TGTGCCAGCAGCCCGGACAGAGCGAACACCGGGGAGCTGTTTTTT.

This clonotype occurred many times. The genes are TRBV5-1 and TRBJ2-2, with unresolved D. Germline CDR1 and CDR2: SGHRS and YFSETQ. The CDR3 sequence is 15 residues long. V was cut by 4 bases and J by 2 bases, with 12 bases left in between. CDR3 loop: CASSDPTKNTGELFF. CDR3 sequence (DNA): TGCGCCAGCAGCGATCCGACGAAAAACACCGGGGAGCTGTTTTTT.

This clonotype was counted a few times. This chain joins TRBV28 and TRBJ2-1, with 11 bases lining up with TRBD2. From germline, CDR1 is MDHEN and CDR2 SYDVKM. The CDR3 covers 16 residues. V gave up 5 bases and J gave up 4 bases; unmatched junction bases: 7. The CDR3 DNA reads as TGTGCCAGCAGTCACATAGCGGGAGGGCCATACAATGAGCAGTTCTTC. Translating it yields CASSHIAGGPYNEQFF.

This clonotype has a handful of counts. This rearrangement joins TRBV27 to TRBJ2-3, with 10 positions matching TRBD2. The CDR3 consists of 21 residues. CDR1 MNHEY and CDR2 SMNVEV come from the germline V gene (reference sequence). After removal of 1 base from V and 1 base from J, the junction contained 17 bases not matched to a gene. CDR3 protein: CASSLYMPHSLAGVGTDTQYF. The CDR3 DNA is TGTGCCAGCAGTTTATACATGCCTCATTCCCTAGCGGGAGTGGGCACAGATACGCAGTATTTT.